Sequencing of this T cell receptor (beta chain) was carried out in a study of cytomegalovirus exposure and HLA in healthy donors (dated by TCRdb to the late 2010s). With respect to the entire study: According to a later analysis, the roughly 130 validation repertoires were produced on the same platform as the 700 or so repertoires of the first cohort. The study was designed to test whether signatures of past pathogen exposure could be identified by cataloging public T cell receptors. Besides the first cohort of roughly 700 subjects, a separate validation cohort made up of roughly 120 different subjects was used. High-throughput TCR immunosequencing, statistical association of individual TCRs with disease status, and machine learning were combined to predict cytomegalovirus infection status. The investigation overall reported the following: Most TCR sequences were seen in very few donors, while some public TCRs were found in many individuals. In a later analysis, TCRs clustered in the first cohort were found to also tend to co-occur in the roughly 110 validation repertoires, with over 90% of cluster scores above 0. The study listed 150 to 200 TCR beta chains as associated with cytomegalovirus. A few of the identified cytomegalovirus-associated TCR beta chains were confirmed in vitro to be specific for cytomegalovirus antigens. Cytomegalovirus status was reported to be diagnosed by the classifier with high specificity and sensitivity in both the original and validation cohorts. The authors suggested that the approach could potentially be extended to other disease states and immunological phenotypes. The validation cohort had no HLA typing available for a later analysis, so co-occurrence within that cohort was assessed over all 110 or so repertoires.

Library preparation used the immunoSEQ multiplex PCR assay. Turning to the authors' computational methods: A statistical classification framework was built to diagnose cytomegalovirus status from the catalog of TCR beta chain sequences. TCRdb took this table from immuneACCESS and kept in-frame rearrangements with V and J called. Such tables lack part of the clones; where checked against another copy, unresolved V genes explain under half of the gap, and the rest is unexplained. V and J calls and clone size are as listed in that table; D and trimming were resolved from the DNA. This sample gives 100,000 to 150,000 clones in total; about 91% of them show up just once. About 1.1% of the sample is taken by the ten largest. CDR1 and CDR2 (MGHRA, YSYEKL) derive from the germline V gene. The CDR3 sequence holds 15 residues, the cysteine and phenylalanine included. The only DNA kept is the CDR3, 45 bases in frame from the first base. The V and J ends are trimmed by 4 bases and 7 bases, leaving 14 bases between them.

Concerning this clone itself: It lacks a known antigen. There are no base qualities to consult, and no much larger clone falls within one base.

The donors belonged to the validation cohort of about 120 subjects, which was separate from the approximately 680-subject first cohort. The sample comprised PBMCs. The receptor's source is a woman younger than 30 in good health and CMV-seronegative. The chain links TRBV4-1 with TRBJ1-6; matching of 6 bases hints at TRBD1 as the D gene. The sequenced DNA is TGCGCCAGCAGCCCCGAACCGGGACAAAATTCACCCCTCCACTTT. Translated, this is CASSPEPGQNSPLHF.